The clone carrying this TCR beta chain was recorded once. What it binds is unknown. TCRdb itself ran the RT-PCR reads through MiXCR, one entry per CDR3 protein. Of approximately 290,000 distinct CDR3 sequences listed, 20% to 25% are singletons. CDR3 size: 16 residues. Germline V gene sequence: CDR1 SGDLS, CDR2 YYNGEE. V shed 3 bases and J shed 4 bases, with 14 bases lying between them. The sample is drawn from a study of response to subunit inactivated influenza vaccine. Whole-study results and caveats: After each seasonal influenza vaccination, few new T cells are recruited, the authors suggested.

The sequencing used PBMCs from blood, collected less than 22 months after vaccination. The receptor was isolated from a man between 50 and 75 years old who received an inactivated influenza vaccine. J is TRBJ2-6 and V is TRBV9, with D unresolved. CDR3 in amino acids: CASSGPRAGGANVLTF. DNA for the CDR3: TGTGCCAGCAGCGGACCACGGGCCGGAGGGGCCAACGTCCTGACTTTC.